Detailed here is one T cell receptor beta chain. The germline CDR1 and CDR2 sequences are SGHKS and YYEKEE (reference sequence). V was clipped by 4 bases and J by 8 bases, with 12 bases between them. The CDR3 length is 12 residues. This sample is drawn from a study of T cell changes during pregnancy in multiple sclerosis. Sequenced by immunoSEQ multiplex PCR; TCRdb stores in-frame clones only, minus some. The data contain about 40,000 clones, almost 95% of them seen just once; the ten biggest clones take up 0.35%. The rearrangement joins TRBV5-5 to TRBJ1-1; D is possibly TRBD1 (5 bases). The clonotype originates from a female donor with multiple sclerosis, enrolled in a pregnancy study. Source: CD4+ T cells from peripheral blood mononuclear cells, taken after pregnancy. Written as DNA, the CDR3 is TGTGCCAGCAGCCTATACTCAGGGGAAGCTTTCTTT. Translating it yields CASSLYSGEAFF.